The clone carrying this TCR beta chain was counted ten times or more. Its antigen is not identified. The observed sequence ends 3 residues before the CDR3 terminus, with the missing tail filled in from the germline J gene. The protocol was immunoSEQ multiplex PCR, while the TCRdb copy is restricted to in-frame clones and leaves out a portion. The table lists tens of thousands of clones, with no singletons. This entry belongs to a study of T cell clonality in common variable immunodeficiency. General observations from the study: CVID patient heterogeneity limited repertoire-clinical complication correlations. Fewer TCRbeta clones were shared among CVID subjects than controls. Reportedly, TCR beta sequences from common variable immunodeficiency showed fewer deletions and N-nucleotide insertions. The cause of increased CVID clonality remains unclear without subpopulation sequencing.

Germline loops: CDR1 SGHRS, CDR2 YFSETQ. With V trimmed by 2 bases and J by 2 bases, 2 bases remained unmatched. The CDR3 is 15 residues long. Sequencing was done on a sample of peripheral blood mononuclear cells. This TCR derives from a person between 18 and 75 years old in good health. The chain uses TRBV5-1 and TRBJ2-5, with TRBD2 identical over 11 bases. The CDR3 sequence is CASSFLAGGQETQYF. The CDR3 DNA, read in part, is TGCGCCAGCAGCTTCTTAGCGGGGGGGCAAGAGACC.